Listed below are T cell receptor beta chains from one sample, sequenced in a study of blood T cell repertoires in COVID-19. Repertoires were generated with immunoSEQ multiplex PCR, while TCRdb's copy carries only in-frame clones and drops some. This sample yields some 200,000 clones, of which 75% to 85% are seen a single time; approximately 5.6% belongs to the top ten. Source material: peripheral blood. These receptors originate from a woman aged 70-85 years with COVID-19, enrolled during active disease. The CDR3 runs from the conserved cysteine through the conserved F or W. The order of the fields is J gene, D gene, V gene, clone size, CDR3 DNA, CDR3 protein. D genes are given only for firm matches. Rows give clone size only sometimes, using once, few, many, or a class for an expanded clone.

TRBJ2-2 - TRBV7-3 - TGTGCCAGCACTTTGCGGATGAACACCGGGGAGCTGTTTTTT CASTLRMNTGELFF
TRBJ2-1 TRBD1 TRBV24-1 - TGTGCCACCAGGTCCGGGACAGGAAGGTACAATGAGCAGTTCTTC CATRSGTGRYNEQFF
TRBJ1-4 - TRBV19 - TGTGCCAGTAGTGGCCGGGGGGAGGATCATGAAAAACTGTTTTTT CASSGRGEDHEKLFF
TRBJ1-2 - TRBV28 - TGTGCCAGCAGCCAAATTTCGGTATCGGGCTACACCTTC CASSQISVSGYTF
TRBJ1-3 - TRBV7-9 - TGTGCCAGCAGCCTAATGACTGGAAACACCATATATTTT CASSLMTGNTIYF
TRBJ2-4 TRBD2 TRBV28 - TGTGCCAGCAGCCTGACTAGCGTACTAGCCAAAAACATTCAGTACTTC CASSLTSVLAKNIQYF
TRBJ2-7 - TRBV18 - TGTGCCAGCTCACCCGGCGTCTCCGGGGAGCAGTACTTC CASSPGVSGEQYF
TRBJ2-3 - TRBV6-1 - TGTGCCAGCAGTGATTTGCCGGTCGGGGTTTCCTTCGGGTACACAGATACGCAGTATTTT CASSDLPVGVSFGYTDTQYF
TRBJ1-2 - TRBV12-3/TRBV12-4 - TGTGCCAGCAGTCGCTTTGTGAGAGATGGCTACACCTTC CASSRFVRDGYTF
TRBJ2-7 - TRBV6-5 - TGTGCCAGCAGTTACAACAGGGACACCTACGAGCAGTACTTC CASSYNRDTYEQYF
TRBJ2-5 TRBD1 TRBV27 - TGTGCCAGCCGAGGGACAGGGCAGGGGACCCAGTACTTC CASRGTGQGTQYF
TRBJ2-7 - TRBV6-1 - TGTGCCAGCAGTGAAGCAGGCCTGGGAGACGAGCAGTACTTC CASSEAGLGDEQYF
TRBJ1-4 - TRBV30 - TGTGCCTGGAGTGTAAGCGAAAAACTGTTTTTT CAWSVSEKLFF
TRBJ2-7 TRBD2 TRBV5-6 - TGTGCCAGCAGTCCCCAGCGGGGCAGGGCGTACGAGCAGTACTTC CASSPQRGRAYEQYF
TRBJ2-7 - TRBV29-1 few TGCAGCGTTGCGGACACGACCCCTACAGAGCAGTACTTC CSVADTTPTEQYF
TRBJ1-5 - TRBV18 - TGTGCCAGCTCACCATCCGATCAGCCCCAGCATTTT CASSPSDQPQHF
TRBJ1-1 - TRBV6-5 - TGTGCCAGCAGTTATTTACAGGGCCGGAACACTGAAGCTTTCTTT CASSYLQGRNTEAFF
TRBJ2-3 - TRBV7-2 - TGTGCCAGCAGCTTACAGTACCTCAGCACAGATACGCAGTATTTT CASSLQYLSTDTQYF
TRBJ2-7 TRBD1 TRBV15 many TGTGCCACCAGCAGAGAAACGGGACAGATGGGCGAGCAGTACTTC CATSRETGQMGEQYF
TRBJ2-7 - TRBV28 - TGTGCCAGCAGTTCCCCTAGTAGGGGCGGGGTACTTCTGGTTTACGAGCAGTACTTC CASSSPSRGGVLLVYEQYF
TRBJ1-1 - TRBV6-1 - TGTGCCAGCAGTGAAACAGGAATGAACACTGAAGCTTTCTTT CASSETGMNTEAFF
TRBJ1-6 TRBD1 TRBV19 few TGTGCCAGTAGTTCCGGGACAGGGTCTAATTCACCCCTCCACTTT CASSSGTGSNSPLHF
TRBJ2-2 - TRBV27 - TGTGCCAGCAGGGAATTCGGAGACAGCCGCACCGGGGAGCTGTTTTTT CASREFGDSRTGELFF
TRBJ2-1 - TRBV30 - TGTGCCTCCCGGGAGACTACCGTTGGTGAGCAGTTCTTC CASRETTVGEQFF
TRBJ2-3 - TRBV13 - TGTGCCAGCAGCCCGAAGGCAGGGGGCACAGATACGCAGTATTTT CASSPKAGGTDTQYF
TRBJ2-5 TRBD1 TRBV7-2 - TGTGCCAGCAGCTTGTTACCGGGACAGGGCTTCCAAGAGACCCAGTACTTC CASSLLPGQGFQETQYF
TRBJ1-1 - TRBV2 - TGTGCCAGCAGTGAAGCGCAGGCTGCCAGGGGCACTGAAGCTTTCTTT CASSEAQAARGTEAFF